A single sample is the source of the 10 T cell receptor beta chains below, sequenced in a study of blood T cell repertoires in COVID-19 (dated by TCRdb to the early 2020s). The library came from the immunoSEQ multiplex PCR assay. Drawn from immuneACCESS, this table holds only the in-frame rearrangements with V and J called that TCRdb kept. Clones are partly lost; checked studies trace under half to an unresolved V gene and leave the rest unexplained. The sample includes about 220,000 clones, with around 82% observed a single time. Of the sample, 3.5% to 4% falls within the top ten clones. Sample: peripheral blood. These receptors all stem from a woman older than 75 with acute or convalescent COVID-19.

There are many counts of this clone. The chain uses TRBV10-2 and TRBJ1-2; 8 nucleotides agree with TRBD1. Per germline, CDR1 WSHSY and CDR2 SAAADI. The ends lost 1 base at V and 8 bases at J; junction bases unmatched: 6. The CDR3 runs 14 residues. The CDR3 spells CASSEYSTGEGYTF. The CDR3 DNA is TGCGCCAGCAGTGAGTACTCGACAGGGGAAGGCTACACCTTC.

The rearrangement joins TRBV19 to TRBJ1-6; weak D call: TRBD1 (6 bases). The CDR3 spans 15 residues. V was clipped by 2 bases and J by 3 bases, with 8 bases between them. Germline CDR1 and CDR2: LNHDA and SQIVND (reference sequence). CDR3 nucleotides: TGTGCCAGTAGTATACAGGGGATCTATAATTCACCCCTCCACTTT. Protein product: CASSIQGIYNSPLHF.

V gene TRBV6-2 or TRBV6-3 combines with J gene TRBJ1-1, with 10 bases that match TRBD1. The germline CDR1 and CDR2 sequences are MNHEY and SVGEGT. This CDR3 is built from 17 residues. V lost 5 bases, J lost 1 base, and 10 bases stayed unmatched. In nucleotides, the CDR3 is TGTGCCAGCAGTATTCCCGGGACAGGGGATTGGAACACTGAAGCTTTCTTT. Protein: CASSIPGTGDWNTEAFF.

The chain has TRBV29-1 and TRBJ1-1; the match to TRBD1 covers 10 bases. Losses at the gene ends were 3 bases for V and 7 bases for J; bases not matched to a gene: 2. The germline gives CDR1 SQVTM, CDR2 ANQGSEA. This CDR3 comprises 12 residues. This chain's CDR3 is CSVDRTGGEAFF. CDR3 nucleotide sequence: TGCAGCGTTGATAGGACAGGGGGTGAAGCTTTCTTT.

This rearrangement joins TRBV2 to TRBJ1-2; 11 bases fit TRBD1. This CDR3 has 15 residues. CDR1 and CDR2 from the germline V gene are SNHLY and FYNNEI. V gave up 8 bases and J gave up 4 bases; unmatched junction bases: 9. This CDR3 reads CASREDRGRGYGYTF. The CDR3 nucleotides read TGTGCCAGCCGAGAGGACAGGGGGCGGGGCTATGGCTACACCTTC.

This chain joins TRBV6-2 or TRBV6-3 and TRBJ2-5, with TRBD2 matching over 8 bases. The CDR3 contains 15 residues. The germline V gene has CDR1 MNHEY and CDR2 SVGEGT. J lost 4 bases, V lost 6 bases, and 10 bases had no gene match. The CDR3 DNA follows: TGTGCCAGCAGCGGGGGGGGCAGGTCGATAGAGACCCAGTACTTC. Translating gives CASSGGGRSIETQYF.

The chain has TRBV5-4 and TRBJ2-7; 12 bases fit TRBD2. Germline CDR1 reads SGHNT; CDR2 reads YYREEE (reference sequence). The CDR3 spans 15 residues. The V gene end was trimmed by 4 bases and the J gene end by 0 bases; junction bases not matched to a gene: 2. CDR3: CASSRTSGVSYEQYF. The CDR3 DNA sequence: TGTGCCAGCAGCAGGACTAGCGGGGTCTCCTACGAGCAGTACTTC.

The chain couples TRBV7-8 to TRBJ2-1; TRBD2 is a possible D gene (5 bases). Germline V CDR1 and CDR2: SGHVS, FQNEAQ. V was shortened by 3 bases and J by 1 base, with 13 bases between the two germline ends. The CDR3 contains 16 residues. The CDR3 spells CASSLSGPGSYNEQFF. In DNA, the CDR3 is TGTGCCAGCAGCTTGTCTGGACCGGGATCCTACAATGAGCAGTTCTTC.

For the CDR3, the DNA is TGTGCCAGCAGTGAACCCCGGGACAGGCAAGAGACCCAGTACTTC. This translates into CASSEPRDRQETQYF. This sequence joins TRBV2 and TRBJ2-5, with 8 bases matching TRBD1. This CDR3 spans 15 amino acids. CDR1 is SNHLY and CDR2 is FYNNEI in the germline V gene. Unmatched junction bases numbered 4, after V lost 2 bases and J lost 2 bases.

The CDR3 sequence is CASNPVGGPEAFF. DNA of the CDR3: TGTGCCAGTAACCCGGTAGGGGGCCCTGAAGCTTTCTTT. The gene calls are TRBV14 and TRBJ1-1; TRBD1 matches 7 bases. Germline V gives CDR1 SGHDN, CDR2 FVKESK. J lost 6 bases, V lost 9 bases, and 10 bases had no gene match. The CDR3 extends over 13 amino acids.